These 6 T cell receptor beta chains came from one sample sequenced in a study of early stage breast cancer tumors (dated by TCRdb to 2015 to 2018). The method behind the library was the immunoSEQ multiplex PCR assay. TCRdb re-hosts the immuneACCESS table, in-frame sequences only. Its copies lack some clones; in the studies checked, an unresolved V gene accounts for under half of them, and the cause for the rest is not known. Recorded for this sample are around 4,800 clones; around 68% of them occurred a single time. About 26% of the sample lies in the top ten. Sequenced sample: normal breast tissue next to the tumor. Receptor source: a person between 60 and 70 years old with breast cancer.

V gene TRBV30 combines with J gene TRBJ1-4, with D perhaps matching TRBD1 (5 bases). This CDR3 has 13 residues. Germline V lookup: CDR1 GTSNPN, CDR2 SVGIG (reference sequence). The V end lost 5 bases, the J end lost 3 bases, and 10 bases lay between the germline ends. The CDR3 here is CAWGGAPNEKLFF. The CDR3 nucleotides read TGTGCCTGGGGCGGGGCTCCTAATGAAAAACTGTTTTTT.

The V gene is TRBV27, the J gene TRBJ2-7; 7 nucleotides line up with TRBD1. V shed 5 bases, J shed 2 bases, and the junction held 9 bases outside the gene matches. The CDR3 sequence is 15 residues long. CDR1 and CDR2 (germline): MNHEY, SMNVEV (reference sequence). The CDR3 spells CASSPYRGSPYEQYF. As DNA, the CDR3 is TGTGCCAGCAGTCCCTACAGGGGATCCCCCTACGAGCAGTACTTC.

This chain uses TRBV29-1 with TRBJ2-5; TRBD2 agrees at 8 bases. Looked up from germline, CDR1 is SQVTM and CDR2 is ANQGSEA. V trimming: 3 bases; J trimming: 1 base; junction bases outside the gene matches: 4. The CDR3 length is 14 residues. The CDR3 is CSVDLAGGQETQYF. CDR3 coding DNA: TGCAGCGTTGATTTGGCGGGGGGCCAAGAGACCCAGTACTTC.

V usage is TRBV30 and J usage is TRBJ1-1; 9 bases map to TRBD1. CDR3 length equals 14 residues. V was clipped by 5 bases and J by 4 bases; unmatched bases: 8. CDR1 and CDR2 (germline): GTSNPN, SVGIG (reference sequence). The CDR3 DNA is TGTGCCTGGTCGGACAGGGGAAGTTTCACTGAAGCTTTCTTT. Its translation is CAWSDRGSFTEAFF.

This clone was recorded a few times. The chain links TRBV27 to TRBJ1-2, with D perhaps TRBD1 (5 bases). Germline V CDR1 and CDR2: MNHEY, SMNVEV (reference sequence). This CDR3 has 14 residues. Trimming left V 0 bases short and J 8 bases short, with 13 bases between. CDR3 sequence (DNA): TGTGCCAGCAGTTTATCGGCAGGGCGTGGAGGCTACACCTTC. Its protein is CASSLSAGRGGYTF.

The V and J genes are TRBV5-1 and TRBJ2-5; tentative D call: TRBD2 (6 bases). Germline lookup yields CDR1 SGHRS and CDR2 YFSETQ. The CDR3 loop spans 15 amino acids. V was trimmed by 4 bases and J by 4 bases, leaving 17 bases between them. Here the CDR3 DNA reads TGCGCCAGCAGCCCAACAAGCGGGTCGGCAGAGACCCAGTACTTC. The encoded protein is CASSPTSGSAETQYF. The complete variable domain, with remaining parts taken from reference TRBV5-1 and TRBJ2-5, reads KAGVTQTPRYLIKTRGQQVTLSCSPISGHRSVSWYQQTPGQGLQFLFEYFSETQRNKGNFPGRFSGRQFSNSRSEMNVSTLELGDSALYLCASSPTSGSAETQYFGPGTRLLVL.